The 29 T cell receptor beta chains presented below share a single source sample, sequenced in a study of post-analysis software for immune sequencing data. Findings and caveats of the study: In patients, TRBV5-6, TRBV5-1 and TRBV20-1 belonged to 4 or 5 TRBV segments found more frequently than in controls.

Unique molecular identifiers had been added to the TCR beta cDNA libraries. TCRdb analysed the PCR reads with MiXCR anew, one entry per CDR3 protein. The sample includes a few hundred thousand distinct CDR3 sequences, 34% seen only once; the top ten take around 6%. These TCRs' antigens remain unknown. The sample was blood. Every receptor here comes from a girl aged 2-17 years with multiple sclerosis.

This clonotype has more than one count but fewer than ten. The chain couples TRBV6-5 to TRBJ1-6; no firm D call. CDR1 MNHEY and CDR2 SVGAGI come from the germline V gene. Trimming stripped 2 bases from V and 9 bases from J, with 11 bases between. This CDR3 has 14 amino acids. In DNA form, the CDR3 reads TGTGCCAGCAGTTACGGTGGAACGGGTTCACCCCTCCACTTT. As protein: CASSYGGTGSPLHF.

CDR3 nucleotides: TGTGCCAGCAGCTCTATAGTTGGGTACACTGAAGCTTTCTTT. Residues: CASSSIVGYTEAFF. The chain recombines TRBV7-9 with TRBJ1-1; D gene unclear. V was pared by 4 bases and J by 3 bases, with 12 bases between. Germline V gives CDR1 SEHNR, CDR2 FQNEAQ (reference sequence). The CDR3 loop spans 14 amino acids.

This clonotype appeared a few times. The J gene is TRBJ1-6, the V gene TRBV7-2; D call uncertain. V dropped 1 base and J dropped 10 bases, with 14 bases sitting between them. There are 15 residues in the CDR3. The germline gives CDR1 SGHTA, CDR2 FQGNSA. DNA of the CDR3: TGTGCCAGCAGCTTAGAGGCTGAAGGCGGGTCACCCCTCCACTTT. Its translation: CASSLEAEGGSPLHF.

This clonotype was seen many times. The V gene is TRBV6-1, the J gene TRBJ1-4; D possibly corresponds to TRBD1 (5 bases). The CDR3 is 16 residues long. Germline CDR1 MNHNS, CDR2 SASEGT. V lost 4 bases and J lost 4, with 16 bases in between. The CDR3: CASSASGTNLNEKLFF. The CDR3 DNA sequence: TGTGCCAGCAGTGCCTCGGGGACCAACCTTAATGAAAAACTGTTTTTT.

The rearrangement links TRBV6-4 to TRBJ2-1, with a possible D match to TRBD1 (6 bases). Germline assignment: CDR1 MRHNA and CDR2 SNTAGT. The CDR3 contains 16 residues. Trimming stripped 2 bases from V and 6 bases from J, with 17 bases between. Here the CDR3 DNA reads TGTGCCAGCAGTGACCGTCCAGGGGTTAGGGGCAATGAGCAGTTCTTC. Translation: CASSDRPGVRGNEQFF.

The V and J genes are TRBV5-1 and TRBJ2-6; either TRBD1 or TRBD2 may fit D (5 bases each). Germline V gene sequence: CDR1 SGHRS, CDR2 YFSETQ. This CDR3 has 15 residues. V lost 3 bases to trimming and J lost 2 bases, with 9 bases between them. The CDR3 loop reads CASSSQGPGANVLTF. Written as DNA, the CDR3 is TGCGCCAGCAGCTCGCAGGGACCTGGGGCCAACGTCCTGACTTTC.

The chain employs TRBV12-3 or TRBV12-4 and TRBJ1-2; tentative D call: TRBD1 (5 bases). V was shortened by 3 bases and J by 5 bases, with 19 bases between the two germline ends. The CDR3 totals 16 residues. DNA of the CDR3: TGTGCCAGCAGTTTGTATATGGGGCGACTCGAATATGGCTACACCTTC. Translated: CASSLYMGRLEYGYTF.

The chain carries TRBV27 and TRBJ2-3; D may match TRBD1 or TRBD2 (5 bases each). The CDR3 spans 15 residues. Germline V gene lookup returns CDR1 MNHEY and CDR2 SMNVEV (reference sequence). Deletions cut 4 bases from V and 0 bases from J, with 11 bases between. The CDR3 loop is CASSSWDQSTDTQYF. DNA for the CDR3: TGTGCCAGCAGTTCGTGGGACCAAAGCACAGATACGCAGTATTTT.

The rearrangement links TRBV7-8 to TRBJ2-5; TRBD2 agrees at 10 bases. The DNA end is more similar to TRBJ2-7, so the J call may be wrong. The CDR3 loop spans 15 amino acids. CDR1 and CDR2 from the germline V gene are SGHVS and FQNEAQ. CDR3 DNA: TGTGCCAGCAGCTTACAAGCGGGAGGGATCTACGAGCAGTACTTC. It yields the protein CASSLQAGGIYEQYF.

The chain carries TRBV27 and TRBJ2-1, with TRBD2 matching over 7 bases. Germline values: CDR1 MNHEY, CDR2 SMNVEV (reference sequence). CDR3 size: 15 residues. V shed 1 base, J shed 4 bases, and the junction held 4 bases outside the gene matches. For the CDR3, the DNA is TGTGCCAGCAGTTTATTGGACGGGGGGTACAATGAGCAGTTCTTC. Residues: CASSLLDGGYNEQFF.

This clonotype has just a few counts. The gene calls are TRBV2 and TRBJ2-3; 8 nucleotides align to TRBD2. CDR1 and CDR2 from the germline V gene are SNHLY and FYNNEI. V gave up 1 base and J gave up 2 bases; unmatched junction bases: 2. This CDR3 spans 15 amino acids. In nucleotides, the CDR3 is TGTGCCAGCAGTGAAGGACTAGCGACCACAGATACGCAGTATTTT. Protein sequence: CASSEGLATTDTQYF.

This clonotype was seen at least ten times. The V gene is TRBV7-9, the J gene TRBJ2-5, with TRBD1 as a possible D gene (6 bases). V was shortened by 5 bases and J by 4 bases, with 8 bases between the two germline ends. Germline lookup yields CDR1 SEHNR and CDR2 FQNEAQ (reference sequence). This CDR3 is 12 amino acids long. CDR3 amino acids: CASSRDIETQYF. The CDR3 nucleotides are TGTGCCAGCAGCCGGGACATAGAGACCCAGTACTTC.

This sequence joins TRBV20-1 and TRBJ1-1; D not resolved. In germline, CDR1 is DFQATT, CDR2 SNEGSKA (reference sequence). Between the trimmed V and J ends, which lost 7 bases and 1 base, there was a span of 16 bases. The CDR3 is 14 residues long. CDR3 nucleotides: TGCAGTGTTTTCGGGGATGGCAAGAACACTGAAGCTTTCTTT. Its protein product is CSVFGDGKNTEAFF.

This rearrangement joins TRBV20-1 to TRBJ2-5, with D uncertain. Trimming left V 4 bases short and J 2 bases short, with 8 bases between. CDR1 is DFQATT and CDR2 is SNEGSKA in the germline V gene (reference sequence). There are 12 residues in the CDR3. CDR3 amino acids: CSAKMVQETQYF. The CDR3 DNA reads as TGCAGTGCTAAGATGGTACAAGAGACCCAGTACTTC.

The V call is TRBV6-6, the J call TRBJ2-7, with 8 bases lining up with TRBD1. This CDR3 region has 14 residues. After removal of 9 bases from V and 1 base from J, the junction contained 8 bases not matched to a gene. Germline V gives CDR1 MNHNY, CDR2 SVGAGI (reference sequence). CDR3: CASTGQGVSYEQYF. The DNA of the CDR3 is TGTGCCAGTACAGGACAGGGAGTGTCCTACGAGCAGTACTTC.

As to this clonotype: The CDR3 ends on some other residue instead of the conserved phenylalanine or tryptophan, so this is likely a read error. The CDR3 sequence: CASSPDDRHKAQHC. CDR3 nucleotides: TGTGCCAGCAGTCCCGATGACAGGCATAAAGCCCAGCATTGT. The chain is built from TRBV12-3 or TRBV12-4 and TRBJ1-5; D might be TRBD1 (6 bases). V was cut by 5 bases and J by 11 bases, with 19 bases left in between. The length of the CDR3 is 14 residues.

The chain carries TRBV12-3 or TRBV12-4 and TRBJ1-6, with TRBD1 as a possible D gene (6 bases). This CDR3 has 18 amino acids. Deletions cut 3 bases from V and 7 bases from J, with 22 bases between. The CDR3 nucleotides read TGTGCCAGCAGTTTTGGGGTGGGGTCACGGGACATAAATTCACCCCTCCACTTT. Protein sequence: CASSFGVGSRDINSPLHF.

The genes are TRBV24-1 and TRBJ2-3, with D possibly TRBD1 on 6 matching bases. Germline assignment: CDR1 KGHDR and CDR2 SFDVKD. V lost 9 bases, J lost 3 bases, and 12 bases lay in between. The CDR3 runs 13 residues. CDR3 in amino acids: CATADSRTDTQYF. CDR3 DNA sequence: TGTGCCACCGCGGACAGCCGAACAGATACGCAGTATTTT.

This clonotype was counted ten times or more. This chain joins TRBV7-9 and TRBJ2-1; tentatively, D is TRBD2 (7 bases). Trimming took off 4 bases at V and 4 bases at J, with 17 bases between the two ends. Germline V CDR1 and CDR2: SEHNR, FQNEAQ (reference sequence). The CDR3 has 16 residues. The CDR3 DNA reads as TGTGCCAGCAGCTCACACAGGGAGGGGGGTTACAATGAGCAGTTCTTC. Translating gives CASSSHREGGYNEQFF.

The chain joins TRBV12-3 or TRBV12-4 to TRBJ2-7; D is possibly TRBD2 (6 bases). The assigned J gene may be wrong: the sequence end matches TRBJ2-5 better. CDR3 length: 15 residues. DNA of the CDR3: TGTGCCAGCAGTGCCCGGGACTTGGGACGGGAGACCCAGTACTTC. The encoded protein is CASSARDLGRETQYF.

This chain connects TRBV7-8 to TRBJ2-4; the match to TRBD1 covers 10 bases. J was trimmed by 8 bases and V by 2 bases; bases with no gene match: 6. This CDR3 is 15 amino acids long. From germline, CDR1 is SGHVS and CDR2 FQNEAQ. In nucleotides, the CDR3 is TGTGCCAGCAGCTTACGCCCGGACAGGGGGGACATTCAGTACTTC. Protein: CASSLRPDRGDIQYF.

As regards this clonotype: It may be a read error: a sequence one base away is much more abundant. The chain combines TRBV10-3 with TRBJ1-2; D is undetermined. CDR1 is ENHRY, CDR2 SYGVKD, per germline. The CDR3 is made up of 14 amino acids. CDR3 protein: CAISQDRANYGFTF. DNA of the CDR3: TGTGCCATCAGCCAGGATCGAGCTAACTATGGCTTCACCTTC.

The chain combines TRBV5-1 with TRBJ1-5; the D is unclear. The CDR3 covers 16 residues. V was clipped by 0 bases and J by 0 bases, with 10 bases between them. Germline CDR1 and CDR2: SGHRS and YFSETQ. CDR3 in amino acids: CASSLVPGDSNQPQHF. As DNA, the CDR3 is TGCGCCAGCAGCTTGGTACCCGGAGATAGCAATCAGCCCCAGCATTTT.

This clonotype showed up just a few times. The gene calls are TRBV20-1 and TRBJ2-7; D remains unclear. The V gene lost 4 bases and the J gene lost 1 base, with 14 bases spanning the gap. Germline V CDR1 and CDR2: DFQATT, SNEGSKA (reference sequence). This CDR3 has 14 amino acids. The CDR3 DNA reads as TGCAGTGCTACCGCCACAGCGCAATCCTACGAGCAGTACTTC. Amino acids: CSATATAQSYEQYF.

The chain uses TRBV6-4 and TRBJ2-4; possible D gene TRBD1, 5 bases. CDR3 length equals 16 residues. Germline CDR1 MRHNA, CDR2 SNTAGT. V was shortened by 5 bases and J by 0 bases, with 14 bases between the two germline ends. The CDR3 DNA is TGTGCCAGCAGTCCTACAGGCCTTCAAGCCAAAAACATTCAGTACTTC. Its translation is CASSPTGLQAKNIQYF.

This chain links TRBV7-8 with TRBJ2-1, with 12 nucleotides matching TRBD2. The CDR3 has 15 residues. V lost 5 bases to trimming and J lost 7 bases; unmatched junction nucleotides: 6. Germline CDR1 SGHVS, CDR2 FQNEAQ. This CDR3 is CASSPRLAGANEQFF. CDR3 nucleotide sequence: TGTGCCAGCAGCCCTCGACTAGCGGGGGCTAATGAGCAGTTCTTC.

This clonotype came up a few times. V gene TRBV7-6 combines with J gene TRBJ2-1; the D gene is possibly TRBD1 (7 bases). V was pared by 3 bases and J by 8 bases, with 20 bases between. This CDR3 region has 16 residues. Germline lookup yields CDR1 SGHVS and CDR2 FNYEAQ. The CDR3 DNA is TGTGCCAGCAGCTTGGTGGGACAAGGAGGGGGCCATGAGCAGTTCTTC. Amino acid sequence: CASSLVGQGGGHEQFF.

V is TRBV20-1 and J is TRBJ1-2; TRBD1 matches at 8 bases. The CDR3 spans 15 residues. Germline CDR1 is DFQATT and CDR2 is SNEGSKA (reference sequence). The V segment lost 0 bases and the J segment 6 bases; nucleotides outside the gene matches: 9. CDR3 sequence reads: CSARDSGQGAHGYTF. The CDR3 DNA reads as TGCAGTGCTAGAGATTCAGGGCAGGGGGCACATGGCTACACCTTC.

The rearrangement links TRBV5-6 to TRBJ2-4, with 8 bases identical to TRBD1. Germline V gene data show CDR1 as SGHDT and CDR2 as YYEEEE. After removal of 0 bases from V and 0 bases from J, the junction contained 5 bases not matched to a gene. The CDR3 length is 17 residues. CDR3 bases: TGTGCCAGCAGCTTGGGGACAGGGTTCTCAGCCAAAAACATTCAGTACTTC. It yields the protein CASSLGTGFSAKNIQYF.